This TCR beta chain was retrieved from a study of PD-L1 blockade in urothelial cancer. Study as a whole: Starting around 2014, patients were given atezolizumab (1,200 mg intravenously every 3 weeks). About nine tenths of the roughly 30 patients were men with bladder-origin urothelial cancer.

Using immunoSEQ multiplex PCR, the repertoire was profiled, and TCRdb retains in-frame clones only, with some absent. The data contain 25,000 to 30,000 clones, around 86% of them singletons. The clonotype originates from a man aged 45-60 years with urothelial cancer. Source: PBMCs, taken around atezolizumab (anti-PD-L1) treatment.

The CDR3, as DNA: TGCGCCAGCGGGGCCGGGGGGCTGGACTATGGCTACACCTTC. It encodes CASGAGGLDYGYTF. The chain has TRBV4-1 and TRBJ1-2; the D gene is possibly TRBD1 (6 bases). Germline V CDR1 and CDR2: MGHRA, YSYEKL. Trimming stripped 8 bases from V and 3 bases from J, with 16 bases between. The CDR3 has 14 residues.